What follows are 29 T cell receptor beta chains derived from one specimen sequenced in a study of cytomegalovirus exposure and HLA in healthy donors. Only in-frame clones appear in the TCRdb table, and some are missing; sequencing was by immunoSEQ multiplex PCR. Seen here are tens of thousands of clones, 85% to 95% observed once, and the top ten hold approximately 0.73%. Material for sequencing was PBMCs. The source is a woman younger than 35 in good health and CMV-seronegative.

This clone was observed once. The rearrangement joins TRBV7-9 to TRBJ2-3, with D possibly matching TRBD1 (7 bases). CDR3 length equals 15 residues. Trimming shortened V by 3 bases and J by 0 bases, and 10 bases separated the two germline ends. CDR1 is SEHNR and CDR2 is FQNEAQ in the germline V gene (reference sequence). The CDR3 DNA reads TGTGCCAGCAGCTTCCAGGGGGGAAGCACAGATACGCAGTATTTT. Protein product: CASSFQGGSTDTQYF.

Only one count was recorded for this clone. V and J are TRBV7-8 and TRBJ2-1; 7 bases align to TRBD1. The CDR3 length is 15 residues. J was trimmed by 2 bases and V by 3 bases; bases with no gene match: 4. CDR1 and CDR2 (germline): SGHVS, FQNEAQ. Written as DNA, the CDR3 is TGTGCCAGCAGCTTCCGACAGGGTACCTACAATGAGCAGTTCTTC. Protein: CASSFRQGTYNEQFF.

This clone appeared once. This chain joins TRBV6-5 and TRBJ1-1; D gene unclear. This CDR3 comprises 14 residues. CDR1 MNHEY and CDR2 SVGAGI come from the germline V gene. The germline V and J ends were trimmed by 0 bases and 5 bases, with 10 bases remaining between them. CDR3 coding DNA: TGTGCCAGCAGTTACTCTGACGGGTGGACTGAAGCTTTCTTT. Encoded protein: CASSYSDGWTEAFF.

The chain has TRBV4-3 and TRBJ2-3; 7 bases match TRBD2. The CDR3 runs to 14 residues. V was pared by 1 base and J by 5 bases, with 3 bases of the junction left unmatched. CDR1 is LGHNA, CDR2 YSLEER, per germline. For the CDR3, the DNA is TGCGCCAGCAGCCAAGGAGCGGGGAGAGATACGCAGTATTTT. It encodes CASSQGAGRDTQYF.

This clone was observed a single time. The CDR3 reads CASSGLAGGNNEQFF. In nucleotides, the CDR3 is TGTGCCAGCAGCGGACTAGCGGGGGGCAACAATGAGCAGTTCTTC. The chain is built from TRBV6-1 and TRBJ2-1; 14 bases match TRBD2. Unmatched junction bases numbered 3, after V lost 6 bases and J lost 5 bases. The CDR3 contains 15 residues. Per the germline V gene, CDR1 is MNHNS and CDR2 is SASEGT.

The J gene is TRBJ2-3, the V gene TRBV6-5, with 7 bases lining up with TRBD2. V gave up 2 bases and J gave up 9 bases; unmatched junction bases: 8. CDR3 size: 14 residues. Germline assignment: CDR1 MNHEY and CDR2 SVGAGI. For the CDR3, the DNA is TGTGCCAGCAGTTACCCCGGACCCGGGGGGACGCAGTATTTT. This sequence encodes CASSYPGPGGTQYF.

J is TRBJ2-1 and V is TRBV6-4; TRBD2 is a possible D gene (6 bases). CDR3 size: 14 residues. Trimming removed 8 bases at V and 3 bases at J, with 14 bases between. Germline assignment: CDR1 MRHNA and CDR2 SNTAGT. The CDR3 spells CASSPGAVYNEQFF. Written as DNA, the CDR3 is TGTGCCAGCTCCCCGGGAGCAGTCTACAATGAGCAGTTCTTC.

The chain uses TRBV19 and TRBJ1-1; 7 bases are shared with TRBD1. V was clipped by 0 bases and J by 2 bases; unmatched bases: 12. In germline, CDR1 is LNHDA, CDR2 SQIVND (reference sequence). The CDR3 sequence is 18 residues long. CDR3 loop: CASSIDPRQGPGNTEAFF. CDR3 DNA sequence: TGTGCCAGTAGTATAGATCCGAGACAGGGTCCCGGTAACACTGAAGCTTTCTTT.

The chain is built from TRBV6-5 and TRBJ2-3; D is undetermined. Between the trimmed V and J ends, which lost 2 bases and 6 bases, there was a span of 12 bases. Germline V gene data show CDR1 as MNHEY and CDR2 as SVGAGI. CDR3 length: 14 amino acids. The CDR3 loop is CASSYSPVVDTQYF. The CDR3 DNA reads TGTGCCAGCAGTTACAGCCCGGTGGTGGATACGCAGTATTTT.

The rearrangement links TRBV28 to TRBJ2-7, with 8 nucleotides matching TRBD2. Germline V gene sequence: CDR1 MDHEN, CDR2 SYDVKM. Unmatched junction bases numbered 13, after V lost 5 bases and J lost 4 bases. This CDR3 contains 16 residues. Written as DNA, the CDR3 is TGTGCCAGCAGTACTAGCGGAAGACCCCCTTTGTACGAGCAGTACTTC. Translating it yields CASSTSGRPPLYEQYF. Looking up the rest from reference TRBV28 and TRBJ2-7 gives the full variable domain: DVKVTQSSRYLVKRTGEKVFLECVQDMDHENMFWYRQDPGLGLRLIYFSYDVKMKEKGDIPEGYSVSREKKERFSLILESASTNQTSMYLCASSTSGRPPLYEQYFGPGTRLTVT.

This chain connects TRBV29-1 to TRBJ2-5; perhaps TRBD2 as D (6 bases). This CDR3 region has 15 residues. V lost 6 bases to trimming and J lost 6 bases, with 23 bases between them. CDR1 and CDR2 (germline): SQVTM, ANQGSEA. The CDR3, as DNA: TGCAGCGTCGAATTAGGACTAATCAGGACACAGACCCAGTACTTC. Residues: CSVELGLIRTQTQYF.

The rearrangement links TRBV15 to TRBJ2-3; 9 bases align to TRBD2. This CDR3 is 15 amino acids long. With 5 bases clipped from V and 7 bases from J, the junction kept 10 bases outside the gene matches. Germline assignment: CDR1 LNHNV and CDR2 YYDKDF (reference sequence). The CDR3 loop is CATSLSGGLYHTQYF. CDR3 bases: TGTGCCACCAGCCTGAGCGGGGGGCTTTATCATACGCAGTATTTT.

V is TRBV30 and J is TRBJ2-2, with a possible D match to TRBD2 (6 bases). This CDR3 has 14 amino acids. Germline values: CDR1 GTSNPN, CDR2 SVGIG (reference sequence). V lost 0 bases to trimming and J lost 7 bases, with 12 bases between them. CDR3 amino acids: CAWSVYAGGGELFF. The CDR3 coding sequence is TGTGCCTGGAGTGTATACGCCGGGGGCGGGGAGCTGTTTTTT.

This chain connects TRBV6-1 to TRBJ2-3, with 10 bases aligning to TRBD1. V dropped 0 bases and J dropped 7; count of bases not matched to a gene: 4. The V gene's germline CDR1 is MNHNS and CDR2 SASEGT. This CDR3 has 15 residues. The CDR3 protein is CASSEAGQGSYTQYF. The CDR3, as DNA: TGTGCCAGCAGTGAAGCGGGACAGGGGTCTTATACGCAGTATTTT.

The rearrangement joins TRBV4-1 to TRBJ1-5; 10 bases match TRBD1. Per the germline V gene, CDR1 is MGHRA and CDR2 is YSYEKL. The CDR3 contains 15 residues. The junction had 2 bases not matched to a gene; V was cut back by 1 base and J by 5 bases. The CDR3 reads CASSQGDRGDQPQHF. The CDR3, as DNA: TGCGCCAGCAGCCAAGGGGACAGGGGAGATCAGCCCCAGCATTTT.

This chain connects TRBV18 to TRBJ2-4; TRBD2 agrees at 11 bases. V lost 2 bases and J lost 7; bases outside the gene matches: 7. There are 16 residues in the CDR3. The germline CDR1 and CDR2 sequences are KGHSH and LQKENI. The DNA of the CDR3 is TGTGCCAGCTCACCAGTCACTAGCGGGAGTCGGAACATTCAGTACTTC. Translation: CASSPVTSGSRNIQYF.

The V gene is TRBV27, the J gene TRBJ2-5; 13 bases are shared with TRBD2. V lost 3 bases to trimming and J lost 6 bases; unmatched junction nucleotides: 10. In germline, CDR1 is MNHEY, CDR2 SMNVEV (reference sequence). The CDR3 runs 17 residues. CDR3 in amino acids: CASSLTTSGRVEKTQYF. The CDR3 nucleotides are TGTGCCAGCAGTTTGACTACTAGCGGGAGGGTAGAAAAGACCCAGTACTTC.

The rearrangement links TRBV7-9 to TRBJ2-6; the D is unclear. This CDR3 is 17 amino acids long. V dropped 0 bases and J dropped 4 bases, with 13 bases sitting between them. The germline V gene has CDR1 SEHNR and CDR2 FQNEAQ (reference sequence). The DNA of the CDR3 is TGTGCCAGCAGCTTAGCGCGAATGATATCCGGGGCCAACGTCCTGACTTTC. This gives the protein CASSLARMISGANVLTF.

The chain is built from TRBV29-1 and TRBJ1-2; TRBD1 is a possible D gene (5 bases). Germline CDR1 SQVTM, CDR2 ANQGSEA. The CDR3 contains 15 residues. With 0 bases removed from V and 7 bases from J, the gap between germline ends came to 18 bases. CDR3 DNA sequence: TGCAGCGTTGAAGATACGGTCGGAGGGGCGGCTGGCTACACCTTC. This encodes CSVEDTVGGAAGYTF. Full variable domain (missing parts from reference TRBV29-1 and TRBJ1-2): SAVISQKPSRDICQRGTSLTIQCQVDSQVTMMFWYRQQPGQSLTLIATANQGSEATYESGFVIDKFPISRPNLTFSTLTVSNMSPEDSSIYLCSVEDTVGGAAGYTFGSGTRLTVV.

This chain connects TRBV28 to TRBJ2-7; 11 bases are a match to TRBD1. This CDR3 is built from 15 residues. Germline CDR1 reads MDHEN; CDR2 reads SYDVKM. The ends lost 5 bases at V and 7 bases at J; junction bases unmatched: 10. CDR3 region: CASSPSGQGAREQYF. CDR3 bases: TGTGCCAGCAGTCCCTCAGGACAGGGGGCGCGGGAGCAGTACTTC.

The J gene is TRBJ2-1, the V gene TRBV5-1; 11 bases align to TRBD2. Germline V gene sequence: CDR1 SGHRS, CDR2 YFSETQ. With V trimmed by 4 bases and J by 4 bases, 4 bases remained unmatched. This CDR3 has 15 amino acids. CDR3 sequence (DNA): TGCGCCAGCAGCGCCGGGACTAGCGGTTACAATGAGCAGTTCTTC. Encoded protein: CASSAGTSGYNEQFF.

The rearrangement joins TRBV9 to TRBJ2-5; 11 nucleotides line up with TRBD1. This CDR3 has 14 amino acids. The trim removed 3 bases at V and 5 bases at J, leaving 3 bases unmatched. Germline-derived CDR1 and CDR2 are SGDLS and YYNGEE. The CDR3 DNA reads TGTGCCAGCAGCGGGACAGGGGGCGGTGAGACCCAGTACTTC. It codes for CASSGTGGGETQYF.

The chain combines TRBV7-8 with TRBJ2-7; 9 nucleotides match TRBD1. Germline V gene sequence: CDR1 SGHVS, CDR2 FQNEAQ. The ends lost 5 bases at V and 2 bases at J; junction bases unmatched: 4. This CDR3 comprises 14 residues. The CDR3 DNA is TGTGCCAGCAGCCCGGGGACAGGGACCTACGAGCAGTACTTC. This gives the protein CASSPGTGTYEQYF.

A single count supports this clone. The chain carries TRBV2 and TRBJ2-3; possible D gene TRBD1, 5 bases. This CDR3 region has 13 residues. With 4 bases removed from V and 2 bases from J, the gap between germline ends came to 7 bases. The germline CDR1 and CDR2 sequences are SNHLY and FYNNEI. The CDR3, as DNA: TGTGCCAGCAGTGGACAGCTCACAGATACGCAGTATTTT. This sequence encodes CASSGQLTDTQYF.

The chain carries TRBV4-3 and TRBJ1-5; D not resolved. The germline CDR1 and CDR2 sequences are LGHNA and YSLEER. V gave up 4 bases and J gave up 7 bases, with 20 bases separating them. The CDR3 is made up of 16 amino acids. The CDR3 DNA reads as TGCGCCAGCAGCCCCGTTGCGGGTGTCGATGTCCAGCCCCAGCATTTT. Translated, it gives CASSPVAGVDVQPQHF.

This CDR3 reads CASSRDSRWGEQFF. The CDR3, as DNA: TGCGCCAGCAGCCGGGACTCCCGCTGGGGTGAGCAGTTCTTC. The gene calls are TRBV5-1 and TRBJ2-1; possible D gene TRBD2, 6 bases. The V and J ends lost 4 bases and 9 bases respectively, with 17 bases between them. Germline CDR1 SGHRS, CDR2 YFSETQ. This CDR3 spans 14 amino acids. The entire variable domain, with the rest obtained from reference TRBV5-1 and TRBJ2-1, is as follows: KAGVTQTPRYLIKTRGQQVTLSCSPISGHRSVSWYQQTPGQGLQFLFEYFSETQRNKGNFPGRFSGRQFSNSRSEMNVSTLELGDSALYLCASSRDSRWGEQFFGPGTRLTVL.

V gene TRBV19 combines with J gene TRBJ2-3; TRBD2 matches at 11 bases. Germline V lookup: CDR1 LNHDA, CDR2 SQIVND (reference sequence). The CDR3 extends over 16 amino acids. Germline trimming cut 6 bases from V and 3 bases from J; bases unmatched to any gene: 8. Here the CDR3 DNA reads TGTGCCAGTAGCCCGCTAGCGGGAGGTTCAACAGATACGCAGTATTTT. Encoded protein: CASSPLAGGSTDTQYF.

This rearrangement joins TRBV18 to TRBJ1-1; no reliable D call. Trimming removed 6 bases at V and 4 bases at J, with 15 bases between. There are 14 residues in the CDR3. The germline V gene has CDR1 KGHSH and CDR2 LQKENI. The CDR3 bases are TGTGCCAGCTCCCCGACGGAGCTAAGCACTGAAGCTTTCTTT. This sequence encodes CASSPTELSTEAFF.

The V and J genes are TRBV15 and TRBJ2-2, with a possible D match to TRBD1 (6 bases). Germline values: CDR1 LNHNV, CDR2 YYDKDF (reference sequence). V lost 1 base to trimming and J lost 0 bases, with 9 bases between them. CDR3 length: 16 amino acids. CDR3 amino acids: CATSRAGTTNTGELFF. CDR3 sequence (DNA): TGTGCCACCAGCAGAGCCGGGACAACGAACACCGGGGAGCTGTTTTTT.